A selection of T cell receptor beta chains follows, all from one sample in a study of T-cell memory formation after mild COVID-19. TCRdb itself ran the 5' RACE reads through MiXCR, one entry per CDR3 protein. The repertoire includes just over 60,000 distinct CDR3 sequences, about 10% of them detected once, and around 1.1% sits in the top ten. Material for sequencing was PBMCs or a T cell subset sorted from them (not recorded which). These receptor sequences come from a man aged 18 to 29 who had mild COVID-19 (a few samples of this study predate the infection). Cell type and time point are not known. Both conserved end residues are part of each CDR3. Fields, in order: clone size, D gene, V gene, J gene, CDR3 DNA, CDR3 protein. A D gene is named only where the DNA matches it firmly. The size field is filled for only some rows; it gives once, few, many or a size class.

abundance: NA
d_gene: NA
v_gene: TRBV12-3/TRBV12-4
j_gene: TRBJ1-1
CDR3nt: TGTGCCAGCAGTTTATATACTGAAGCTTTCTTT
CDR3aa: CASSLYTEAFF

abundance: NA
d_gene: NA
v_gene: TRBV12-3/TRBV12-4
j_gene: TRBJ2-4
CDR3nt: TGTGCCAGCAGTTTCAGCCAGACGTTAGCCAAAAACATTCAGTACTTC
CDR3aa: CASSFSQTLAKNIQYF

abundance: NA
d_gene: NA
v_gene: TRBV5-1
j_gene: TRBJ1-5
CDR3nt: TGCGCCAGCAGCTTGGCTGGGGGGGGCAATCAGCCCCAGCATTTT
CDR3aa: CASSLAGGGNQPQHF

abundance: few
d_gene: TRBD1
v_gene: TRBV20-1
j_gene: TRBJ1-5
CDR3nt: TGCAGCCCAGGGACAGCAAATCAGCCCCAGCATTTT
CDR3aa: CSPGTANQPQHF

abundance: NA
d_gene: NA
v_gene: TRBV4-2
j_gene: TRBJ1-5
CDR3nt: TGTGCCAGCAGCCAAGAGAGCAATCAGCCCCAGCATTTT
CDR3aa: CASSQESNQPQHF

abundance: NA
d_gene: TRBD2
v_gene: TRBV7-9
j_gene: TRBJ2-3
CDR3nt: TGTGCCAGCAGCCCTGAGCGGGGGGCCACAGATACGCAGTATTTT
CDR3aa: CASSPERGATDTQYF

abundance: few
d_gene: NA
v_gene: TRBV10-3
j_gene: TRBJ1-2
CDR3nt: TGTGCCATCAGTCAAGCTAACTATGGCTACACCTTC
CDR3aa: CAISQANYGYTF

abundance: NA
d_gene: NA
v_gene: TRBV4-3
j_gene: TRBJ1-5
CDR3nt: TGCGCCAGCAGCCAGGGAGTGATGCAGCCCCAGCATTTT
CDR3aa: CASSQGVMQPQHF

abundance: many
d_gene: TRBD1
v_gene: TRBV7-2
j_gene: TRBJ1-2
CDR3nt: TGTGCCAGCAGCCCGCCGGGACAGGATAACTATGGCTACACCTTC
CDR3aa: CASSPPGQDNYGYTF

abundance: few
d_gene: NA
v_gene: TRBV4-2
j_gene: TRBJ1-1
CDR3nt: TGTGCCAGCAGCCCTGGGTTTGACACTGAAGCTTTCTTT
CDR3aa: CASSPGFDTEAFF

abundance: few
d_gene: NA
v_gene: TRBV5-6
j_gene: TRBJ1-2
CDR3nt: TGTGCCAGCAGCTTAAGTAACTATGGCTACACCTTC
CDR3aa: CASSLSNYGYTF

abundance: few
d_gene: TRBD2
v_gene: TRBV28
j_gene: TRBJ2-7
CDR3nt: TGTGCCAGCAGAGGCGAGACTAGCGGGTCCTACGAGCAGTACTTC
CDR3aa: CASRGETSGSYEQYF

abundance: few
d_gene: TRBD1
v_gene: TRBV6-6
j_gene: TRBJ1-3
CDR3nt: TGTGCCAGCTCCCAGTCAGGGGGTTTCTCTGGAAACACCATATATTTT
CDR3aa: CASSQSGGFSGNTIYF

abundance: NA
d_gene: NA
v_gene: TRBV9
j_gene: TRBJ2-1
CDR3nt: TGTGCCAGCAGCGACCGGGACGGGAGCTCCTACAATGAGCAGTTCTTC
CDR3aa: CASSDRDGSSYNEQFF

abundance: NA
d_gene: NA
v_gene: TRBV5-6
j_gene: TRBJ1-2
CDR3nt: TGTGCCAGCATCAACCAAAAGAGAGGGCGTGGGTTCTATGGCTACACCTTC
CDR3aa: CASINQKRGRGFYGYTF

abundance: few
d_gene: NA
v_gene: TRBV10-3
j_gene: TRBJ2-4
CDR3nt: TGTGCCACTAGAGACTGGGAAGCCAAAAACATTCAGTACTTC
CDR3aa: CATRDWEAKNIQYF

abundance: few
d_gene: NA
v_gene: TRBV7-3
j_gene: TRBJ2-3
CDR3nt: TGTGCCAGCAGTTCTCGGACCGGCGGGGTTAGCACAGATACGCAGTATTTT
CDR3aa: CASSSRTGGVSTDTQYF

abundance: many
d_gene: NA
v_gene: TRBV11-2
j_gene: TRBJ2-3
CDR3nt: TGTGCCAGCAGCTTCAGACTAACTCTCGGCACAGATACGCAGTATTTT
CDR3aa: CASSFRLTLGTDTQYF

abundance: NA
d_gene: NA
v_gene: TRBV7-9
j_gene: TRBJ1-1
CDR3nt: TGTGCCAGCAGCCGGACAGCTACACTCAACACTGAAGCTTTCTTT
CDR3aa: CASSRTATLNTEAFF

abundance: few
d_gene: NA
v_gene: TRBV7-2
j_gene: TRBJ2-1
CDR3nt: TGTGCCAGCACCTTTTCGGAGGGCGTGGGGCAGTTCTTC
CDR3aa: CASTFSEGVGQFF

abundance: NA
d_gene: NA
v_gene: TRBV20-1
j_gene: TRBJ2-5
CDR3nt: TGCAGTGCTAGGTACTCAACCCGGGGAGAGACCCAGTACTTC
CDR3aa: CSARYSTRGETQYF

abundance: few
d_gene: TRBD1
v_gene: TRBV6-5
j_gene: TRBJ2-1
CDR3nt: TGTGCCAGCAGGTTCCCGGGACAGGGATCCGATGAGCAGTTCTTC
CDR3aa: CASRFPGQGSDEQFF

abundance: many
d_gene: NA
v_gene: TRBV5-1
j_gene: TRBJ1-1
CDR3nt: TGCGCCAGCAGCTTGGACTCTACGAACACTGAAGCTTTCTTT
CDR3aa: CASSLDSTNTEAFF

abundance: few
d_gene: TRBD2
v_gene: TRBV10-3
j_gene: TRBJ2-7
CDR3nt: TGTGCCACTGTAGCGGGGGGAACCTACGAGCAGTACTTC
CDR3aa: CATVAGGTYEQYF

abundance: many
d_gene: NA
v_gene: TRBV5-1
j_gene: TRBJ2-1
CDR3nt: TGCGCCAGCAGCAGCGGACGCAACAATGAGCAGTTCTTC
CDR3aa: CASSSGRNNEQFF

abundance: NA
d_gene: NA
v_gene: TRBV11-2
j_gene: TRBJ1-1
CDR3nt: TGTGCCAGCAGCTTGACACAGGGTTCTGAAGCTTTCTTT
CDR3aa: CASSLTQGSEAFF

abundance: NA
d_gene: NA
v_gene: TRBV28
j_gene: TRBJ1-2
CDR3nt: TGTGCCAGCAGTTTACAGCGCTATGGCTACACCTTC
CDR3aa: CASSLQRYGYTF

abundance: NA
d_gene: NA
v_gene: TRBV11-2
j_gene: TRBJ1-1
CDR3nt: TGTGCCAGCAGCTTCGCAGGGAGTAATACTGAAGCTTTCTTT
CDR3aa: CASSFAGSNTEAFF

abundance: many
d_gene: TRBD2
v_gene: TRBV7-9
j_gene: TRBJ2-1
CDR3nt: TGTGCCAGCAGCTTAGAACTAGCGGGGGAGATTTACAATGAGCAGTTCTTC
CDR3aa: CASSLELAGEIYNEQFF

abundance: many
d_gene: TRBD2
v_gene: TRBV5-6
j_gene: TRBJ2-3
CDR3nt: TGTGCCAGCAGCTTGGGAGTAGCCGGGAGGGAGTATTTT
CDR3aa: CASSLGVAGREYF

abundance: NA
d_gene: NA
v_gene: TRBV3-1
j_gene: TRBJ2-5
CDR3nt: TGTGCCAGCAGCCAAGAGTCGCGAGGGAAGACCCAGTACTTC
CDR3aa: CASSQESRGKTQYF

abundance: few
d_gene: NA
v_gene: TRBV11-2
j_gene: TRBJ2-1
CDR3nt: TGTGCCAGCAGCTTAGGCCGTAACGGTGAGCAGTTCTTC
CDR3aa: CASSLGRNGEQFF

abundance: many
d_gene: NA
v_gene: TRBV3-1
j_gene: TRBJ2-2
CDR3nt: TGTGCCAGCAGCCAAGGATCAGGGTTCGACGGGGAGCTGTTTTTT
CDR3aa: CASSQGSGFDGELFF

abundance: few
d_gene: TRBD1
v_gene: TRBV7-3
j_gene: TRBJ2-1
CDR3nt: TGTGCCAGCAGCTTAACGCAGGGGGATAATGAGCAGTTCTTC
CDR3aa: CASSLTQGDNEQFF

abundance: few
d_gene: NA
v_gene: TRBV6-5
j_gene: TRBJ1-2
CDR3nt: TGTGCCAGCAGTTACTCGGGAAGGGGCTATGGCTACACCTTC
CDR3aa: CASSYSGRGYGYTF

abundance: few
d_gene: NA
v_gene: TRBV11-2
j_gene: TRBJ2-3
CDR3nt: TGTGCCAGCACGGGGGCAACAGATACGCAGTATTTT
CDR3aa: CASTGATDTQYF

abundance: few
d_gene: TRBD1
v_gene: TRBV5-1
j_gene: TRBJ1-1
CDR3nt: TGCGCCAGCAGCCGCGCAGGGGGTATGAACACTGAAGCTTTCTTT
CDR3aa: CASSRAGGMNTEAFF

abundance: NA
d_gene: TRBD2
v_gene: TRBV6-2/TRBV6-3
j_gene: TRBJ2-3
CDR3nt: TGTGCCAGCAGTTACGGACTAGCGAGGGCCACAGATACGCAGTATTTT
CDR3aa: CASSYGLARATDTQYF

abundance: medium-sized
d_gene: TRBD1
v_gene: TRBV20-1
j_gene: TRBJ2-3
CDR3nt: TGCAGTGCTAGCGAACCCGACAGGGGCGCAGATACGCAGTATTTT
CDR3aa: CSASEPDRGADTQYF

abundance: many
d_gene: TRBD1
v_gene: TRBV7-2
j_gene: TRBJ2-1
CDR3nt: TGTGCCAGCACCGAACAGGGGTCCTACAATGAGCAGTTCTTC
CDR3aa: CASTEQGSYNEQFF

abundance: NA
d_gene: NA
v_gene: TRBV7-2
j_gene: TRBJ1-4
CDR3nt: TGTGCCAGCAGCTTGGGACCAAATGAAAAACTGTTTTTT
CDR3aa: CASSLGPNEKLFF

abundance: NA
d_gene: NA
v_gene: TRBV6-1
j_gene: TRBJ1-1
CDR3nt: TGTGCCAGCAGTGAATCGGGTTTGAACACTGAAGCTTTCTTT
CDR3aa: CASSESGLNTEAFF

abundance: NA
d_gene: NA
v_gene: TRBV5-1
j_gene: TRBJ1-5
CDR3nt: TGCGCCAGCAGCTCGGATGGCAATCAGCCCCAGCATTTT
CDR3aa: CASSSDGNQPQHF

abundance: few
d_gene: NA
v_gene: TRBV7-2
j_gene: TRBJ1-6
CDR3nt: TGTGCCAGCAGCTTAGGACAGGTCCTTTATAATTCACCCCTCCACTTT
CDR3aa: CASSLGQVLYNSPLHF

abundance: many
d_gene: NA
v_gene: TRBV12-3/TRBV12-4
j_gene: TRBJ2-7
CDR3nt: TGTGCCAGCAGTGGACCCGCCGAGCAGTACTTC
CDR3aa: CASSGPAEQYF

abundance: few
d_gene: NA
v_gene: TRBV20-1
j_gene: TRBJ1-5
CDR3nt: TGCAGTGCTGGTCAACGCGATCAGCCCCAGCATTTT
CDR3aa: CSAGQRDQPQHF

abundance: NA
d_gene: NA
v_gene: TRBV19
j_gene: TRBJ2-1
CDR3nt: TGTGCCAGTAGTATGGAGCACTCCTACAATGAGCAGTTCTTC
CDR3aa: CASSMEHSYNEQFF

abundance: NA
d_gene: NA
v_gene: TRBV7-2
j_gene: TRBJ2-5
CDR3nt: TGTGCCAGCAGCCCCCGGTCGGACTGGCAAGAGACCCAGTACTTC
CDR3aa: CASSPRSDWQETQYF

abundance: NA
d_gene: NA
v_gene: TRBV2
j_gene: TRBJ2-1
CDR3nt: TGTGCCAGCAGTGATGATAGGGAGTATGAGCAGTTCTTC
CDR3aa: CASSDDREYEQFF

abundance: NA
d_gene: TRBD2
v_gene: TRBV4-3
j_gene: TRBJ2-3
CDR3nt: TGCGCCAGCAGCCAAGATACTACGCGGGGGGCAGATACGCAGTATTTT
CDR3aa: CASSQDTTRGADTQYF

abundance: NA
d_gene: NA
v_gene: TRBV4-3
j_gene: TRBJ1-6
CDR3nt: TGCGCCAGCAGCCAGCGTGGGAATTCACCCCTCCACTTT
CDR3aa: CASSQRGNSPLHF

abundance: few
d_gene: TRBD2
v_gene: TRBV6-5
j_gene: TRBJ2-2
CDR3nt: TGTGCCAGCAGTTACTCGCCTAGCGGGGGGCCCTACACCGGGGAGCTGTTTTTT
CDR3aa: CASSYSPSGGPYTGELFF

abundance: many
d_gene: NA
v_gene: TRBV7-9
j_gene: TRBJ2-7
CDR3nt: TGTGCCAGCAGCTTAGGTGGGTTCTCCTACGAGCAGTACTTC
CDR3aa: CASSLGGFSYEQYF

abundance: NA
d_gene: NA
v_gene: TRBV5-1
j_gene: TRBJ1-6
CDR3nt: TGCGCCAGCAGCGAGGACGGACGGAGGTCACCCCTCCACTTT
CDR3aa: CASSEDGRRSPLHF

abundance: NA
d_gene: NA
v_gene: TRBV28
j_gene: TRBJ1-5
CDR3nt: TGTGCCAGCACTGGGAGGGGGCAGCCCCAGCATTTT
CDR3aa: CASTGRGQPQHF